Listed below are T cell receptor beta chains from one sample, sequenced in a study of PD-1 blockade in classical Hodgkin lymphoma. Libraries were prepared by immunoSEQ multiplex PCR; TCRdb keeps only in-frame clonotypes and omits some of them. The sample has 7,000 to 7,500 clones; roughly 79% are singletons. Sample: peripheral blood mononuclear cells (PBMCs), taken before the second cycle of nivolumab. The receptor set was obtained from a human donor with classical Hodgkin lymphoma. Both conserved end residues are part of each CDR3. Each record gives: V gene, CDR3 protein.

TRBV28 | CASSLRGNEQFF
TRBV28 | CASSLWLRGGGKENTEAFF
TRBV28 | CASSLSARIYGYTF
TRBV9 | CASSGPQGNTGELFF
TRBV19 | CASSLLGTSYEQYF
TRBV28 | CASSSQGSKLSYEQYF
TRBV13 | CASSFAEGFNAFF
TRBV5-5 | CASSKDRAGNTIYF
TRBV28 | CASSLMGEGQPQHF
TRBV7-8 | CASSLAGLAALGSYEQYF
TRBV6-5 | CASSYSQGLAEQYF
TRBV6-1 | CASSDWTSGGANTGELFF
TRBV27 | CASGRLAGINEQFF
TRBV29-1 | CSASPSSGWNEQYF
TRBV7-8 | CASSLEGGPSFRYF
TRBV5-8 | CASSLEGFKNIQYF
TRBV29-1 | CSAARTSGVQETQYF
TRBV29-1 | CSVGITDTQYF
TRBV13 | CASSPWTATTNEKLFF
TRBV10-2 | CASSEWRGGGYEQYF
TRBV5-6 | CASSFPYSGIDDGELFF
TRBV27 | CASSPPSQGLTSGGAGELFF
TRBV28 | CASSTLGPTGHYGYTF
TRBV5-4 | CASSSLAGAGDTQYF
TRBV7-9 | CASSLGQGTAYEQYF
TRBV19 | CARPVSTDTQYF
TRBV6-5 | CASSTPGEQYF
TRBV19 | CASSIRGTGELFF
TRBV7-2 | CASSLARGYSTQRNEQFF
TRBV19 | CASIPPGASGYTF
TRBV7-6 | CASSFAVYNEQFF
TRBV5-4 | CASSLVASGAEQFF
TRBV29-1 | CSVGGEAYTGELFF
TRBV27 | CASSLSGSYNEQFF
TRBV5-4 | CASSLGSGEETQYF
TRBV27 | CASSLSNPWTHGYTF
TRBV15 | CATSRDSTRNAAVNEQYF
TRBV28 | CASRIGTGVETQYF
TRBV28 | CASSPDSGIIAYEQYF
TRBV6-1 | CASYRWETQYF
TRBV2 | CASTADSRGSGANVLTF
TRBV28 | CASSSRGAGGNQPQHF
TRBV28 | CASSSPRDRTTNYGYTF
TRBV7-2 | CASSSTGTGPSGYTF
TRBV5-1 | CASSSGGDEQYF
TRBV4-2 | CASSHLGQIKDSGYTF
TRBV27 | CASSPMGLAGEQFF
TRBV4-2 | CASSPRDLALQETQYF